These T cell receptor beta chains were read from a single sample in a study of sequential checkpoint blockade in melanoma. Only in-frame clones appear in the TCRdb table, and some are missing; sequencing was by immunoSEQ multiplex PCR. This sample has tens of thousands of clones, with around 80% found just once. The sequencing used CD8+ T cells sorted from blood (inferred from file names), collected from a patient given nivolumab and ipilimumab in sequence. These receptor sequences come from a human donor with melanoma. Both conserved end residues are part of each CDR3. Each record gives: V gene, clone size, D gene, CDR3 length, J gene, CDR3 protein, CDR3 DNA. D genes are given only for firm matches. Some rows have no size entry. The others give once, few or many, or a class for an expanded clone.

TRBV28	once	TRBD1	14	TRBJ1-3	CASGTGGTGNTIYF	TGTGCCAGCGGCACAGGGGGCACTGGAAACACCATATATTTT
TRBV6-6	-	-	13	TRBJ1-1	CASSYSLQAEAFF	TGTGCCAGCAGTTACTCGTTACAGGCTGAAGCTTTCTTT
TRBV7-9	-	-	11	TRBJ1-1	CASTVESEAFF	TGTGCCAGCACCGTTGAGTCAGAAGCTTTCTTT
TRBV30	-	TRBD1	13	TRBJ1-1	CAWTINRGTEAFF	TGTGCCTGGACAATTAACAGGGGAACTGAAGCTTTCTTT
TRBV9	few	TRBD1	14	TRBJ1-1	CASSPRDRYTEAFF	TGTGCCAGCAGCCCCCGGGACAGGTACACTGAAGCTTTCTTT
TRBV19	-	TRBD2	15	TRBJ2-7	CASSLVSGTSDEQYF	TGTGCCAGTAGTTTAGTTTCCGGGACTAGCGACGAGCAGTACTTC
TRBV9	-	-	13	TRBJ2-7	CASSPHGSYEQYF	TGTGCCAGCAGCCCCCACGGCTCCTACGAGCAGTACTTC
TRBV18	-	TRBD1	15	TRBJ1-2	CASSGRTGRTDGYTF	TGTGCCAGCTCGGGAAGGACAGGGCGGACTGATGGCTACACCTTC
TRBV6-5	-	TRBD1	14	TRBJ2-5	CASSYYRGRETQYF	TGTGCCAGCAGTTACTACAGGGGTCGGGAGACCCAGTACTTC
TRBV7-2	-	-	14	TRBJ2-5	CASSLAPHRETQYF	TGTGCCAGCAGCTTAGCCCCCCACAGGGAGACCCAGTACTTC
TRBV6-1	-	-	16	TRBJ1-1	CASSGGGGAQNTEAFF	TGTGCCAGCAGTGGGGGGGGAGGGGCACAGAACACTGAAGCTTTCTTT
TRBV5-4	-	TRBD1	16	TRBJ1-1	CASSLGDRDVGGEAFF	TGTGCCAGCAGCTTGGGAGACAGGGATGTGGGGGGTGAAGCTTTCTTT
TRBV9	-	-	15	TRBJ2-7	CASSRQESQTYEQYF	TGTGCCAGCAGCCGCCAGGAAAGCCAGACCTACGAGCAGTACTTC
TRBV30	-	-	15	TRBJ1-1	CAWSFLTAQDTEAFF	TGTGCCTGGAGTTTTTTGACAGCCCAGGACACTGAAGCTTTCTTT
TRBV6-5	-	TRBD1	16	TRBJ1-5	CASSYSGQGNNQPQHF	TGTGCCAGCAGTTACTCCGGACAGGGTAACAATCAGCCCCAGCATTTT
TRBV29-1	-	-	12	TRBJ1-1	CSAKGWDYEAFF	TGCAGCGCCAAGGGCTGGGACTATGAAGCTTTCTTT
TRBV29-1	-	TRBD2	12	TRBJ2-1	CSVPAGGNEQFF	TGCAGCGTTCCAGCGGGAGGAAATGAGCAGTTCTTC
TRBV6-1	-	TRBD2	16	TRBJ2-1	CASSASGSPPYNEQFF	TGTGCCAGCAGTGCTAGCGGGAGTCCCCCCTACAATGAGCAGTTCTTC
TRBV7-3	-	-	15	TRBJ2-1	CASRGWASPNDEQFF	TGTGCCAGCAGGGGCTGGGCTAGCCCCAATGATGAGCAGTTCTTC
TRBV30	-	-	15	TRBJ1-3	CAWSPLALSGNTIYF	TGTGCCTGGAGTCCCCTAGCACTCTCTGGAAACACCATATATTTT
TRBV5-1	-	-	19	TRBJ2-3	CASSLDTPAGVSSPDTQYF	TGCGCCAGCAGCTTGGACACTCCTGCCGGGGTTAGTTCCCCAGATACGCAGTATTTT
TRBV21-1	-	-	14	TRBJ2-1	CASNRTELYNEQFF	TGTGCCAGCAATCGAACAGAACTTTACAATGAGCAGTTCTTC
TRBV5-1	-	TRBD1	16	TRBJ1-1	CASSLPVDRGKSRAFF	TGCGCCAGCAGCTTGCCCGTAGACAGGGGAAAATCGAGAGCTTTCTTT
TRBV6-1	-	-	12	TRBJ1-2	CASSERRYGYTF	TGTGCCAGCAGTGAAAGGAGATATGGCTACACCTTC
TRBV27	few	-	13	TRBJ1-1	CASSWTGDTEAFF	TGTGCCAGCAGTTGGACTGGGGACACTGAAGCTTTCTTT